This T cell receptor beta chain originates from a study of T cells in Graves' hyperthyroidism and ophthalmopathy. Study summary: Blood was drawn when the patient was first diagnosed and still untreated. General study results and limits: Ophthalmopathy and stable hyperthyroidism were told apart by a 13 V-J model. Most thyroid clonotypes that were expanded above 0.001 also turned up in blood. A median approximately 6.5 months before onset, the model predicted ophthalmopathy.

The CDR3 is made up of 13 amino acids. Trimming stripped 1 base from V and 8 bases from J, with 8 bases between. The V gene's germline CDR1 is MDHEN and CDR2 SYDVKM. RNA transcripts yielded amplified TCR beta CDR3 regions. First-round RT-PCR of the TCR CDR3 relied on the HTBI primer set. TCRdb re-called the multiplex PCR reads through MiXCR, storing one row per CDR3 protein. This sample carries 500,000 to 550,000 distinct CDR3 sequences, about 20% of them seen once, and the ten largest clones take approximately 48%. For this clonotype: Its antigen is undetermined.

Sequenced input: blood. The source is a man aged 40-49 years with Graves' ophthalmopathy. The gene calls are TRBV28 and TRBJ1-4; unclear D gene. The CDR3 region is CASSLLVGEKLFF. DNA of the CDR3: TGTGCCAGCAGTTTATTAGTAGGGGAAAAACTGTTTTTT.